The TCR beta chain described here comes from a study of cytomegalovirus exposure and HLA in healthy donors. PCR primers comprised 60 Vbeta and 13 Jbeta primers. Sequencing was performed with immunoSEQ multiplex PCR; in TCRdb, only in-frame clones are kept and a portion is missing. This sample has over 100,000 clones, with about 76% found just once. This CDR3 comprises 13 residues. Trimming cost V 0 bases and J 5 bases, with 8 bases left between them. CDR1 is MGHRA and CDR2 is YSYEKL in the germline V gene. As for this clone: Its specificity is unknown.

Points from the study as a whole: The study put roughly 160 TCR beta chains on its list as cytomegalovirus-associated. It is likely that the observed cluster of highly shared sequence variants was a sequencing artifact.

The rearrangement joins TRBV4-1 to TRBJ2-7; tentative D call: TRBD1 (5 bases). The sequencing input was PBMCs. The sequence was collected from a man aged 25-40 years in good health and CMV-seropositive. DNA for the CDR3: TGCGCCAGCAGCCAAGAACAGGTAGACGAGCAGTACTTC. Translated, it gives CASSQEQVDEQYF.